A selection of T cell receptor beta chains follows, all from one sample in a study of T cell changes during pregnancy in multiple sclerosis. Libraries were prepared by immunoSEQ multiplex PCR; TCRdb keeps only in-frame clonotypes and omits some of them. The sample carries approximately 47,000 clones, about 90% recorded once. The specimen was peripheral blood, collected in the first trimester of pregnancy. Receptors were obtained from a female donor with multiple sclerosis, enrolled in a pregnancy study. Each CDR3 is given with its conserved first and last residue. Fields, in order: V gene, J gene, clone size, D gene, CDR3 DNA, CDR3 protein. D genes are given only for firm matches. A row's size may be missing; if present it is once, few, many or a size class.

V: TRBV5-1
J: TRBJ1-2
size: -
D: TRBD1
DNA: TGCGCCAGCAGCTTTCTGACAGGGGGCTCAACAAACTATGGCTACACCTTC
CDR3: CASSFLTGGSTNYGYTF

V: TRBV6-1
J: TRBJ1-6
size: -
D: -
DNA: TGTGCCAGCAGTGAAGTGTTAAGAAAGGGGCGAAATTCACCCCTCCACTTT
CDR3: CASSEVLRKGRNSPLHF

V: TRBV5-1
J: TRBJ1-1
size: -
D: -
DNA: TGCGCCAGCAGCTTGGCGGCAGGGCTCTATGAAGCTTTCTTT
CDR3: CASSLAAGLYEAFF

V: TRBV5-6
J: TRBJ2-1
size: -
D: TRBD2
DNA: TGTGCCAGCAGCTCCGGACTAGCGGGGGGTAGGAGCTCCTACAATGAGCAGTTCTTC
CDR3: CASSSGLAGGRSSYNEQFF

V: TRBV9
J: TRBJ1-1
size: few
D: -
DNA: TGTGCCAGCAGCGTAAGAGGGCTGAACACTGAAGCTTTCTTT
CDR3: CASSVRGLNTEAFF

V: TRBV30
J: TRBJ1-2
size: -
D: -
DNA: TGTGCCTGGGGGCGGACAGCTGACTACACCTTC
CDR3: CAWGRTADYTF

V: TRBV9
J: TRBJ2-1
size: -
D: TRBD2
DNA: TGTGCCAGCAGCGTAGCGGCGGGGGGGCCCAATGAGCAGTTCTTC
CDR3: CASSVAAGGPNEQFF

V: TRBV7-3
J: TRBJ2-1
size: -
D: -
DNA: TGTGCCAGCAGCTTAACCACTCTCAATGAGCAGTTCTTC
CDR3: CASSLTTLNEQFF

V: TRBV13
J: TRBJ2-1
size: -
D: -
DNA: TGTGCCAGCAGCTTAGATATGGGGGGGCACAATGAGCAGTTCTTC
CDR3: CASSLDMGGHNEQFF

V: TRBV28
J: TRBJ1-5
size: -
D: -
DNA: TGTGCCAGCAGTTCAAGGGAACAGGGTTGGAGCAATCAGCCCCAGCATTTT
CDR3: CASSSREQGWSNQPQHF

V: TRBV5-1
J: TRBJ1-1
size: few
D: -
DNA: TGCGCCAGCAGCTTTAAAGGGGATGACACTGAAGCTTTCTTT
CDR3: CASSFKGDDTEAFF

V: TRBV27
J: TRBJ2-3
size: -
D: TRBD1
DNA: TGTGCCAGCAGTTCTCTTATAGGGACAGCCTTCACAGATACGCAGTATTTT
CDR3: CASSSLIGTAFTDTQYF

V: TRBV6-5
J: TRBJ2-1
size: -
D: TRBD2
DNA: TGTGCCAGCACCGGCTCCCTAGCGGGGGACAATGAGCAGTTCTTC
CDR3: CASTGSLAGDNEQFF

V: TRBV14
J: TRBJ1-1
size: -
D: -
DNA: TGTGCCAGCAGCCAATTACGAGGGATGAACACTGAAGCTTTCTTT
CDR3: CASSQLRGMNTEAFF

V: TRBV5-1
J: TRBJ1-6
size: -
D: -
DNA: TGCGCCAGCAGCCGGGATCCTCCGAATTCACCCCTCCACTTT
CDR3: CASSRDPPNSPLHF

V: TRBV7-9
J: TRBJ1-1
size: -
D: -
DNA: TGTGCCAGCAGCAAAACAAGCACAGGTGGAGCTTTCTTT
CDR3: CASSKTSTGGAFF

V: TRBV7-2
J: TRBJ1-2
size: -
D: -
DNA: TGTGCCAGCAGCCCAGGACAGTTACCTAACTATGGCTACACCTTC
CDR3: CASSPGQLPNYGYTF

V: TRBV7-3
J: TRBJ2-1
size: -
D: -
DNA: TGTGCCAGCAGCTTCGGGAGTAGCAGCTCCTACAATGAGCAGTTCTTC
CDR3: CASSFGSSSSYNEQFF

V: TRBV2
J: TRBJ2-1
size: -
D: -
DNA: TGTGCCAGCAGTGAAGATCCCGGCGGGTATGAGCAGTTCTTC
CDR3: CASSEDPGGYEQFF

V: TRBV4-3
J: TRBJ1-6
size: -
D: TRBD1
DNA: TGCGCCAGCAGCCAGCGTGGGACAGGGGCCTCACCCCTCCACTTT
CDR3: CASSQRGTGASPLHF

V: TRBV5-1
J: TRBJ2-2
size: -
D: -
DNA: TGCGCCAGCAGCTCAGGGTTGACCGGGGAGCTGTTTTTT
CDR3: CASSSGLTGELFF

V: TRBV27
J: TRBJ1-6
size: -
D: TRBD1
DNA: TGTGCCAGCAGTGGGGACAGGGATAATTCACCCCTCCACTTT
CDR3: CASSGDRDNSPLHF

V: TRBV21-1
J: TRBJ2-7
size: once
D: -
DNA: TGTGCCAGGGCCTCGGATTTTCGGGGGTACGAGCAGTACTTC
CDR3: CARASDFRGYEQYF

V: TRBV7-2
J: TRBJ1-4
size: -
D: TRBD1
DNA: TGTGCCAGCAGCCCTCATTCGGGGACAGGGAATGAAAAACTGTTTTTT
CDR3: CASSPHSGTGNEKLFF

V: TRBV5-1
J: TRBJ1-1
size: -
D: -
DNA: TGCGCCAGCAGCTTTGGCGGGACCATGGCCACTGAAGCTTTCTTT
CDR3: CASSFGGTMATEAFF

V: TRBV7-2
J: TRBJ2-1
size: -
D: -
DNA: TGTGCCAGCAGCTCCATTGCGCTAGCCAGCTCCTACAATGAGCAGTTCTTC
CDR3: CASSSIALASSYNEQFF

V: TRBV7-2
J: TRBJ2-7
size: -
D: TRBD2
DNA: TGTGCCAGCAGCTTAGCGAGTCCCCCCCTAGCGGCCCGTTTGAGCTCCTACGAGCAGTACTTC
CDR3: CASSLASPPLAARLSSYEQYF

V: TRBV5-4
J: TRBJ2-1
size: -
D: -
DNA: TGTGCCAGCAGCAACTTCCGGGGTCCCAATGAGCAGTTCTTC
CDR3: CASSNFRGPNEQFF

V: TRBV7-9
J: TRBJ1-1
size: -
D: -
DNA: TGTGCCAGCAGCTTGTCGCTCGCAGGAATGAACACTGAAGCTTTCTTT
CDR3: CASSLSLAGMNTEAFF

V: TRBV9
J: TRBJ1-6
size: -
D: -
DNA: TGTGCCAGCACGGGCGGGGCAGATTCACCCCTCCACTTT
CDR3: CASTGGADSPLHF

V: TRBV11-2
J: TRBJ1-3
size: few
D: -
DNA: TGTGCCAGCGGATCACTCGGGAGCACCATATATTTT
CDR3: CASGSLGSTIYF

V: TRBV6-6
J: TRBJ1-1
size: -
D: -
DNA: TGTGCCAGCTTGGTAAGCCAGGGTGGAGCTTTCTTT
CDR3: CASLVSQGGAFF

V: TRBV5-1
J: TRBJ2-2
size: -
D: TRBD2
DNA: TGCGCCAGCAGCTTAAGACTAGCGGACCTAACCGGGGAGCTGTTTTTT
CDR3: CASSLRLADLTGELFF

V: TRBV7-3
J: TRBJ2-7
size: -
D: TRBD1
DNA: TGTGCCAGCAGCCTAGACTCAGGGGGTACCTACGAGCAGTACTTC
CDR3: CASSLDSGGTYEQYF

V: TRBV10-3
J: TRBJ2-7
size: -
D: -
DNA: TGTGCCATCAGGACGGACAGTTACGAGCAGTACTTC
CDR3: CAIRTDSYEQYF

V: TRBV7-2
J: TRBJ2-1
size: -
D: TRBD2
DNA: TGTGCCAGCAGTAGGACTAGCGGGGGGGCCGCGTACAATGAGCAGTTCTTC
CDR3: CASSRTSGGAAYNEQFF

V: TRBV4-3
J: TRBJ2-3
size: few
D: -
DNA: TGCGCCAGCAGCCAAGAAACTACTACGCAGTATTTT
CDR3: CASSQETTTQYF

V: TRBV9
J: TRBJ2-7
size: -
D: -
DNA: TGTGCCAGCAGCGTCCGGGGGAGCTCCTACGAGCAGTACTTC
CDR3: CASSVRGSSYEQYF

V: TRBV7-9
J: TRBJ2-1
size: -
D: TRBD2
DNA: TGTGCCAGCAGCTTAGCTAGCGGGGGGTACAATGAGCAGTTCTTC
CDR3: CASSLASGGYNEQFF

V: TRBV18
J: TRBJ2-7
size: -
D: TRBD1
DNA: TGTGCCAGCTCACCACCGGGACAGCCATACGAGCAGTACTTC
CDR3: CASSPPGQPYEQYF

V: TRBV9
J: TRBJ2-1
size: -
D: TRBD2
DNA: TGTGCCAGCAGCGTAGGGACTAGCGGGGGGGAGCAGTTCTTC
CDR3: CASSVGTSGGEQFF

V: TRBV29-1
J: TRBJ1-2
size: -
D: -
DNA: TGCAGCTCATACCAGGGGTATGGCTACACCTTC
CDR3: CSSYQGYGYTF

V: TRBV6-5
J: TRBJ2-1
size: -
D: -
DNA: TGTGCCAGCAGTTGGGAGACTCCCCCAGGAGAGCAGTTCTTC
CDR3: CASSWETPPGEQFF

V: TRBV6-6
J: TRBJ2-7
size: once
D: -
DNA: TGTGCCAGCAGCCAACCTCCAGCCTACGAGCAGTACTTC
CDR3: CASSQPPAYEQYF

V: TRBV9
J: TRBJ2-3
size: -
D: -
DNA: TGTGCCAGCAGCGTAGTAGGTCGAGGCCTATCTGGTATGGATACGCAGTATTTT
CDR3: CASSVVGRGLSGMDTQYF

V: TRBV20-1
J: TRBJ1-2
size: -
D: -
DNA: TGCAGTGCCCGAGACACCTATGGCTACACCTTC
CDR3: CSARDTYGYTF

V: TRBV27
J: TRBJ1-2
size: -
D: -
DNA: TGTGCCAGCAGTTTAAGCCTGAATGAGAGGTATGGCTACACCTTC
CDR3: CASSLSLNERYGYTF

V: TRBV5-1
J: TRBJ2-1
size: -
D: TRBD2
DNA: TGCGCCAGCAGCTTGGTGCCTAGCGGGGGGGCCGTTAATGAGCAGTTCTTC
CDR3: CASSLVPSGGAVNEQFF

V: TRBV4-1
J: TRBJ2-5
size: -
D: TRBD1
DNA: TGCGCCAGCAGCCATGTCCTTAGGACAGGGGTACAAGAGACCCAGTACTTC
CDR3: CASSHVLRTGVQETQYF

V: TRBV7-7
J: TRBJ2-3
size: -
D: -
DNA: TGTGCTAGCAGCTTTGCGGGTCTCACAGATACGCAGTATTTT
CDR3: CASSFAGLTDTQYF

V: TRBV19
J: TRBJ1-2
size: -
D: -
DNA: TGTGCCAGTAGTTTGCGGTCCCCCTCCCGCGGCAATGGCTACACCTTC
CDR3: CASSLRSPSRGNGYTF

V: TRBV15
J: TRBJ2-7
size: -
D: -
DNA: TGTGCCACCAGCAGAGATCTCCAGGGCTTTGAGCAGTACTTC
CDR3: CATSRDLQGFEQYF

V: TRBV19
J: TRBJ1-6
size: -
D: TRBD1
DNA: TGTGCCAGTAGTCCCCTAGGACAGGAGAGCTCCTATAATTCACCCCTCCACTTT
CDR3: CASSPLGQESSYNSPLHF

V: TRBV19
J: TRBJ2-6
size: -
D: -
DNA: TGTGCCAGTAGTCTCCAGGGACTCCCAGGGGCCAACGTCCTGACTTTC
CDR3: CASSLQGLPGANVLTF

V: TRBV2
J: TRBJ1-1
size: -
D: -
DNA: TGTGCCAGCGGCGACAGAGCAGCCATGAACACTGAAGCTTTCTTT
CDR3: CASGDRAAMNTEAFF

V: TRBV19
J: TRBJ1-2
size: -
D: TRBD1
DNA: TGTGCCAGTAGTAAATTACCACAGGGGGCAGGTGGCTACACCTTC
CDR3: CASSKLPQGAGGYTF

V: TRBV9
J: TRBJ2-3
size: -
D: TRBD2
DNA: TGTGCCAGCAGCGTAGGGGTAGCGGGGGCGTCCACAGATACGCAGTATTTT
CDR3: CASSVGVAGASTDTQYF

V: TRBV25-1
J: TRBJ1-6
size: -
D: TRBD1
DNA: TGTGCCAGCAGTGAATTGGACAGGGAGGAATCACCCCTCCACTTT
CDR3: CASSELDREESPLHF

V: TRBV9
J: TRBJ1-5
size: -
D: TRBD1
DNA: TGTGCCAGCGGGGACAGTTATCAGCCCCAGCATTTT
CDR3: CASGDSYQPQHF

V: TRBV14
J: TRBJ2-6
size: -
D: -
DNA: TGTGCCAGCAGCCGATATGGTGGAGGGGAAAGGTTGTCTGGGGCCAACGTCCTGACTTTC
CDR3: CASSRYGGGERLSGANVLTF